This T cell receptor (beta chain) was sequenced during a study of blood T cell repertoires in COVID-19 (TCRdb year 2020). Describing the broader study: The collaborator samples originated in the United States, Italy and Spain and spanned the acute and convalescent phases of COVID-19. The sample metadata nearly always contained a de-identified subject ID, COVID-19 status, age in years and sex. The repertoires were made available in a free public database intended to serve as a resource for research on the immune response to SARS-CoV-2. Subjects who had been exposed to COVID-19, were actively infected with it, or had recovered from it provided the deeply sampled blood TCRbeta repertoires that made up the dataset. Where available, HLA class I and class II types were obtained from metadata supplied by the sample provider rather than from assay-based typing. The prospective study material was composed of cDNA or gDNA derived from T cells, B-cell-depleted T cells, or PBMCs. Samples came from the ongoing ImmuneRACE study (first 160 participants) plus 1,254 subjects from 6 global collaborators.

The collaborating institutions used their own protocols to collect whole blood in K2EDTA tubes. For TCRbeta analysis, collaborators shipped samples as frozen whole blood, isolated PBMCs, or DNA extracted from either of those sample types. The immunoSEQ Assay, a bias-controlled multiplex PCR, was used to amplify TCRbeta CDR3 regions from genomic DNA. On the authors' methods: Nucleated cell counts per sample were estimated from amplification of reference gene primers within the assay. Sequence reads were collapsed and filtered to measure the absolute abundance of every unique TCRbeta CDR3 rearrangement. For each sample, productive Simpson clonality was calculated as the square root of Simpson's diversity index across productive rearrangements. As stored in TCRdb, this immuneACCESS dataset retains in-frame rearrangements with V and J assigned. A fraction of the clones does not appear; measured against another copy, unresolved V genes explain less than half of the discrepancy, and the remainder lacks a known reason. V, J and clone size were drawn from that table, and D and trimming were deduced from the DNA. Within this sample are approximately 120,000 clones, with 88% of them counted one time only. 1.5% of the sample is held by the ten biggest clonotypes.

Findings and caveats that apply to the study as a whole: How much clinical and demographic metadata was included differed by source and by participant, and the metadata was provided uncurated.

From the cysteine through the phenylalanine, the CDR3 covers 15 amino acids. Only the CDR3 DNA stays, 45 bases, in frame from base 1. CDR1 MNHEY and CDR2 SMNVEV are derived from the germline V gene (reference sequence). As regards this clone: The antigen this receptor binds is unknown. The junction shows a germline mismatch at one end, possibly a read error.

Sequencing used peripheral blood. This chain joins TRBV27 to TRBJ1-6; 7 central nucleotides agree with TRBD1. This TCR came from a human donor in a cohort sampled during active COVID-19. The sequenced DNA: TGTGCCAGCAGTTTCAGGGACAGCCCAAATTCATCCCTCCACTTT. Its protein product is CASSFRDSPNSSLHF.